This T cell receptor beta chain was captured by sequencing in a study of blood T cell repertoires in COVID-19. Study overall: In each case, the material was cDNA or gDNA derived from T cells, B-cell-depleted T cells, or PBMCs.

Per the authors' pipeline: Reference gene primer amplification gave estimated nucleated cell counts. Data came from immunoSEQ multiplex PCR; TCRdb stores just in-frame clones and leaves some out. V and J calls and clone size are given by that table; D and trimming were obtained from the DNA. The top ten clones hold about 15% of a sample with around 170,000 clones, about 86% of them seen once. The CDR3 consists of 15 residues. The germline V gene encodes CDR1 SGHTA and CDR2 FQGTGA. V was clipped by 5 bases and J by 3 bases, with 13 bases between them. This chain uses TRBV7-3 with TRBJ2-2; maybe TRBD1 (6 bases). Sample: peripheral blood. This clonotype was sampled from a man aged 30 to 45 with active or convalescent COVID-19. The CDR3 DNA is TGTGCCAGCAGCCCGCAGGGGCCGGACACCGGGGAGCTGTTTTTT. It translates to CASSPQGPDTGELFF.